This T cell receptor beta chain was retrieved from a study of cytomegalovirus exposure and HLA in healthy donors (dated by TCRdb to 2016 to 2017). Concerning the study at large: An earlier analysis of approximately 640 of the donors reported about 250 Gb of sequence data and more than 90 million unique TCR beta sequences from about 180 million T cells. Approximately 300 gigabases of sequencing data and around 80 million unique TCR sequences made up an early release that covered 500 to 650 HLA-typed donors. Of the roughly 400 genotyped donors, about 84% fell in the genetic ancestry cluster associated with self-reported Caucasian donors. The study was designed to test whether signatures of past pathogen exposure could be identified by cataloging public T cell receptors. The study profiled the T cell repertoires of more than 500 subjects by immunosequencing and related them to cytomegalovirus serostatus. In addition to the first cohort of 666 subjects, a separate validation cohort of under 150 different subjects was used. To predict cytomegalovirus infection status, the study combined high-throughput TCR immunosequencing, statistical association of individual TCRs with disease status, and machine learning. A later analysis re-examined previously published TCR beta repertoires from 600 to 700 donors and added high-resolution HLA genotyping to investigate patterns of TCR occurrence. Rather than drawing on any new phenotypic data, the later analysis identified candidate immune exposures from TCR beta sequences and the way those sequences occurred across donors. In an earlier analysis of more than 550 of the donors, high-throughput TCR beta sequencing was used to judge whether each TCR beta V gene segment behaved as functional or pseudogenic. Donor age, sex, ethnicity and CMV serostatus were compiled together with the repertoire data. Genome-wide SNP genotypes for about 65% of the 666 donors were used in a later genetic analysis, which treated that subset as a discovery cohort. All discovery cohort repertoires had been generated on a single sequencing platform. HLA typing covered class I and class II loci at four-digit resolution. Typing coverage differed by locus: A, B, C, DRB1 and DQB1 were typed in about 620-630 donors, DQA1 in approximately 520, DPA1 in approximately 600, and DPB1 in approximately 450. About five DR-DQ haplotypes were treated as single units for association and clustering because of strong linkage in the cohort. On average, about 240,000 unique TCR beta nucleotide sequences were sequenced per donor among 398 genotyped donors of the cohort, with roughly 18% of those sequences being non-productive.

In total, roughly 670 healthy bone marrow donors made up the cohort. All cohort members were sampled while nominally healthy, although unrecorded immune exposures were likely present. The donor tested CMV seropositive and was one of the 289 seropositive cohort members. Every donor gave a peripheral blood sample, and the peripheral blood mononuclear cells from that sample were used for TCR beta sequencing. Genomic DNA extraction from the blood cell samples was performed with the Qiagen DNeasy Blood Extraction Kit. Libraries were built with the immunoSEQ multiplex PCR assay. The multiplex PCR relied on a mix of 60 forward primers for TCR Vbeta segments and 13 reverse primers for TCR Jbeta segments. The CDR3 region of rearranged TCR beta genes was amplified from genomic DNA by a multiplex PCR assay. The amplified TCR beta libraries were sequenced on the Illumina HiSeq System as 87-base-pair reads. In the source study's methods: Across the 666 repertoires, a later analysis counted 78 million or so unique TCR beta chains, roughly 11 million of which were shared by at least two donors. To remove PCR and sequencing errors, raw reads were error-corrected and collapsed into unique sequences using a nearest-neighbor algorithm that merged closely related sequences. Alignment of CDR3 sequences to IMGT reference sequences was used to assign V, D and J gene segments. For a sequence to be retained, a match of at least six nucleotides was required to both a V gene segment and a J gene segment. Rearrangements were called productive when the CDR3 lacked stop codons and stayed in frame with V and J; all others were non-productive. CDR3 was defined according to IMGT convention as the region running from the second conserved V-encoded cysteine to the conserved J-encoded phenylalanine. The earlier analysis of 587 of the donors excluded sequences that lacked an unambiguous match to a single V gene segment. In an earlier analysis of some 590 of the donors, a V segment was called functional when productive rearrangements were above 56.7%, and segregating when the standard deviation between donors exceeded 5%. A statistical classification framework was developed to diagnose cytomegalovirus status using the catalog of TCR beta chain sequences. In a later analysis, TCR nucleotide sequences were compared against IMGT/GENE-DB human TR gene sequences so that V and J genes could be assigned. Using the TCRdist pipeline, a later analysis assigned CDR3 sequences along with most-parsimonious VDJ recombination scenarios. A later analysis defined each TCR beta chain by its CDR3 amino acid sequence plus V-gene family, and excluded reads lacking a unique V-gene family. A later analysis removed several hundred highly shared, low-generation-probability nucleotide sequences to deal with suspected cross-contamination and a sequencing artifact. A later analysis calculated a clonal expansion index for each public chain from normalized within-repertoire ranks of inferred template counts. A later analysis computed generation probabilities with a VDJ recombination model fitted to out-of-frame rearrangements, and checked the results against IGoR. In a later analysis, hypergeometric tests were used to score TCR-TCR, TCR-HLA and TCR-CMV co-occurrence, with a repertoire-size bias correction applied to TCR pairs. False discovery rates were estimated in a later analysis by permuting HLA or CMV assignments 20 times. In a later analysis, co-occurring TCRs were grouped with DBSCAN, and TCRdist sequence similarity was added when clustering was performed within HLA-allele-positive subsets. Repertoires with fewer than 30,000 or more than 120,000 public chains were left out of co-occurrence clustering, as were about five repertoires with anomalous nucleotide sharing. Sourced from immuneACCESS, this table was stored by TCRdb with only in-frame sequences that have V and J called. A share of the clones is absent; for the studies checked, an unresolved V gene accounts for under half, and the remainder has no known explanation. V, J and clone size were drawn from that table, and D and trimming were deduced from the DNA. In all, the sample holds about 160,000 clones, and approximately 80% of those were seen once. The top ten clonotypes cover roughly 3% of the sample.

Broader findings and caveats from the paper: A further reported finding was that TCR beta sequences accurately predicted the HLA-A and HLA-B alleles for most subjects in the first cohort. It was suggested by the authors that the approach could potentially be generalized to other disease states and immunological phenotypes. The study listed over 150 TCR beta chains as associated with cytomegalovirus. A cluster of highly shared sequence variants was judged likely to be a technical artifact of the sequencing pipeline. Because HLA typing was missing for some donors at each locus, association tests included only the typed subset. When HLA alleles, especially DR and DQ, strongly co-occurred, attributing TCR associations to individual alleles was difficult. In a later analysis, HLA-associated TCR beta chains showed more clonal expansion and lower generation probabilities than non-associated chains that were equally common. Because counts were too low, seventeen rarely observed V segments, including chromosome 9 orphons, were left out of the earlier analysis of 500 to 750 of the donors. Roughly uniform sequencing depth across donors was assumed in presence/absence analyses, although this assumption may not hold. In a later analysis, the rate of TCR association differed among HLA loci, with DRB1 alleles having the most associated TCRs and HLA-C alleles having the fewest. CMV serostatus was the only immune exposure information available for the cohort. In a later genetic analysis, fewer N-insertions in productive TCRs were reported among donors in an Asian-associated ancestry cluster than the approximately 710-donor mean. Correlated functional status among segregating V segments might be attributable to linkage disequilibrium, but an unknown experimental factor could not be ruled out. According to a later analysis, parvovirus B19, influenza, CMV and Epstein-Barr virus appeared linked to several top co-occurrence clusters. Three of the identified cytomegalovirus-associated TCR beta chains were confirmed in vitro to be specific for cytomegalovirus antigens. This cohort had only TCR beta chains sequenced, and the lack of alpha or paired-chain data limited which features could be detected. Broadly in line with IMGT annotations, most TCR beta V segments showed up in productive rearrangements about 90% or about 30% of the time in an earlier analysis of some 590 of the donors. The 87-base-pair reads could not distinguish some IMGT-functional V segments, including TRBV6-2 and TRBV6-3, so those segments were excluded. A later analysis associated 17,000 or so TCR beta sequences with specific HLA alleles at a false discovery rate of 0.05. Most CMV-associated TCR beta chains appeared to be HLA-restricted in a later analysis, and the HLA associations seemed to be driven largely by CMV exposure. Cytomegalovirus status was reported to be diagnosed by the classifier with high specificity and sensitivity in both the original and validation cohorts. In a later genetic analysis, a missense DCLRE1C variant was associated with V-gene and J-gene trimming of TCR beta chains, and the association was replicated in an independent cohort. Across donors, most TCR sequences were observed very rarely, whereas some public TCRs were present in many individuals.

From its cysteine to its phenylalanine, the CDR3 spans 15 amino acids. CDR3 DNA only is kept here, 45 bases in frame from base 1. Germline trimming amounts to 11 bases on V and 8 bases on J, with 10 as the count of junction bases outside the gene matches. The germline V gene (reference sequence) gives CDR1 as LNHDA and CDR2 as SQIVND. On this clone itself: Its antigen target is currently unknown. No base quality values were provided; no much bigger clone lies one nucleotide off.

Sequencing was carried out using PBMCs. The chain couples TRBV19 to TRBJ1-6, with TRBD1 matching 12 junction bases. The receptor was derived from a woman aged 45 to 65 in good health and CMV-seropositive. The CDR3 region: CAAGGDRGHDSPLHF. The DNA reads TGTGCCGCCGGAGGGGACAGGGGGCACGATTCACCCCTCCACTTT.